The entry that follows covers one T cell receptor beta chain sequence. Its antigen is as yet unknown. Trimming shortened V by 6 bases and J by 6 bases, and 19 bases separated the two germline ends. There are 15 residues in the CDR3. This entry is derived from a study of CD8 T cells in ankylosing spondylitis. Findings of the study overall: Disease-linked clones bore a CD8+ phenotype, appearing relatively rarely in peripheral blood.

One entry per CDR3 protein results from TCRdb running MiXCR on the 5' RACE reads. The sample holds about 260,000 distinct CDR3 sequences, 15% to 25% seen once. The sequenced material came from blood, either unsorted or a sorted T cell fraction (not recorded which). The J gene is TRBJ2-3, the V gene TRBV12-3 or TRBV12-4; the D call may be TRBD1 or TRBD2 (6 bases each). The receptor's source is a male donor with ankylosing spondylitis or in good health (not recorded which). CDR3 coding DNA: TGTGCCAGCAGCCCGAAGGGGGGTTTGTCCGATACGCAGTATTTT. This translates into CASSPKGGLSDTQYF.